This is a list of T cell receptor beta chains from one sample in a study of post-analysis software for immune sequencing data. TCRdb independently ran MiXCR on the PCR reads; one entry per CDR3 protein. The data hold some 800,000 distinct CDR3 sequences, with roughly 46% observed a single time. Sequences were obtained from blood. The source is a girl aged 5-17 years with multiple sclerosis. CDR3s include the opening cysteine and the closing phenylalanine or tryptophan. A D gene is named only where the DNA matches it firmly. Clone size is stated in some rows and not others, as once, few, many or a class when expanded.

V	D	J	size	CDR3	DNA
TRBV5-1	-	TRBJ2-5	-	CASSLVLGDTQETQYF	TGCGCCAGCAGCTTGGTTCTCGGGGACACCCAAGAGACCCAGTACTTC
TRBV7-2	TRBD2	TRBJ2-7	-	CASSVSGGPYEQYF	TGTGCCAGCAGCGTTAGCGGGGGACCCTACGAGCAGTACTTC
TRBV29-1	TRBD1	TRBJ2-7	-	CSARNRGGYEQYF	TGCAGCGCTAGAAACAGGGGTGGCTACGAGCAGTACTTC
TRBV7-6	-	TRBJ1-1	-	CASSLYSGHINTEAFF	TGTGCCAGCAGCTTATACTCGGGACATATAAACACTGAAGCTTTCTTT
TRBV12-3/TRBV12-4	TRBD1	TRBJ2-7	-	CASSSIGTGLLYEQYF	TGTGCCAGCAGTTCCATTGGGACAGGACTCCTCTACGAGCAGTACTTC
TRBV28	-	TRBJ1-2	few	CASSLQRSFYGYTF	TGTGCCAGCAGTTTGCAGAGGAGCTTCTATGGCTACACCTTC
TRBV11-1	-	TRBJ2-1	few	CASSLSDYEQFF	TGTGCCAGCAGCTTAAGCGATTATGAGCAGTTCTTC
TRBV7-8	-	TRBJ1-2	-	CASSLAGGMEGAYGYTF	TGTGCCAGCAGCTTAGCCGGAGGGATGGAGGGTGCCTATGGCTACACCTTC
TRBV7-9	TRBD1	TRBJ1-6	once	CASSSGPPGGFAPLHF	TGTGCCAGCAGCTCCGGACCCCCAGGGGGCTTTGCACCCCTCCACTTT
TRBV4-1	-	TRBJ2-7	-	CASSQDLPADSYEQYF	TGCGCCAGCAGCCAAGATCTACCAGCGGACTCCTACGAGCAGTACTTC
TRBV15	-	TRBJ2-4	-	CATSIDRRDQYF	TGTGCCACCAGCATTGACAGGAGGGATCAGTACTTC
TRBV6-5	TRBD1	TRBJ1-4	few	CASSRDRVNEKLFF	TGTGCCAGCAGTCGGGACAGGGTGAATGAAAAACTGTTTTTT
TRBV27	-	TRBJ1-1	-	CASSLKRGNTEAFF	TGTGCCAGCAGTTTAAAGAGGGGAAACACTGAAGCTTTCTTT
TRBV27	TRBD2	TRBJ2-1	-	CASSLGGRAGNEQFF	TGTGCCAGCAGTCTGGGCGGGAGGGCCGGCAATGAGCAGTTCTTC
TRBV28	-	TRBJ1-6	-	CASSRSYNSPLHF	TGTGCCAGCAGTCGCTCCTATAATTCACCCCTCCACTTT
TRBV6-5	-	TRBJ2-5	-	CASSSRTRLGETQYF	TGTGCCAGCAGTTCCCGGACCAGACTTGGTGAGACCCAGTACTTC
TRBV5-1	-	TRBJ2-3	-	CASSLGGPSVPDTQYF	TGCGCCAGCAGCTTGGGGGGACCCAGTGTTCCAGATACGCAGTATTTT
TRBV29-1	TRBD2	TRBJ2-3	-	CSARREGSTDTQYF	TGCAGTGCCAGGCGGGAGGGCAGCACAGATACGCAGTATTTT
TRBV20-1	TRBD2	TRBJ2-7	-	CSARALLLAGPIYYEQYF	TGCAGTGCTAGAGCCCTCCTCCTAGCGGGACCCATTTACTACGAGCAGTACTTC
TRBV20-1	TRBD2	TRBJ2-1	once	CSARPSGASYNEQFF	TGCAGTGCTAGACCTAGCGGGGCTTCCTACAATGAGCAGTTCTTC
TRBV7-2	-	TRBJ1-2	-	CASSLRTAYGYTF	TGTGCCAGCAGCTTAAGGACAGCCTATGGCTACACCTTC
TRBV27	TRBD1	TRBJ1-2	-	CASSLQGDHYGYTF	TGTGCCAGCAGTCTCCAGGGGGATCACTATGGCTACACCTTC
TRBV18	-	TRBJ2-5	-	CASSPGIETQYF	TGTGCCAGCTCACCGGGCATCGAGACCCAGTACTTC
TRBV15	TRBD2	TRBJ2-1	-	CATSRDRTSGNRGEQFF	TGTGCCACCAGCAGAGATCGGACTAGCGGGAATCGGGGGGAGCAGTTCTTC